This T cell receptor (beta chain) appears in the sequencing data of a study of T-cell memory formation after mild COVID-19 (dated by TCRdb to about 2021). A note on the overall study: TCR sequence clusters from the two donors were found to be largely donor specific. Two young, previously healthy adult volunteers, one female and one male, were included in the cohort. In a couple of donors, T-cell clones that expanded and contracted after mild COVID-19 were tracked by sequencing TCRalpha and TCRbeta repertoires over time.

Including the terminal cysteine and valine, the CDR3 comprises 12 residues. The entry retains the CDR3 DNA only, 36 bases that are in frame from base 1. CDR1 DFQATT and CDR2 SNEGSKA were looked up in the germline V gene (reference sequence). The V end gives up 6 bases and the J end 2 bases, leaving 4 bases in the junction not matched to a gene. Ficoll-Paque density gradient centrifugation was the method used to isolate PBMCs. About this clonotype: Its antigen remains undetermined. Per-nucleotide qualities are absent, and no much larger clonotype sits a single base away.

TCRdb names Illumina NovaSeq 6000 as the instrument used. Using 5'RACE with constant-segment primers, TCRalpha and TCRbeta cDNA libraries were constructed, with sample barcodes and unique molecular identifiers added in the process. Trizol reagent was used to extract RNA from every sample. Amplification of the libraries took two PCR steps, and the second step added a second sample barcode plus Illumina TruSeq adapters. Libraries were sequenced on an Illumina NovaSeq with 2 x 150 bp paired-end reads. The study's processing was this. With migec v1.2.7, reads were demultiplexed and then collapsed into UMI-guided consensus sequences. Using mixcr v2.1.11, UMI consensuses were aligned to TRA and TRB V and J templates and then assembled into clonotypes. A clonotype was counted as expanded or contracted only when both edgeR and NoisET called the clonotype significant, with the noise models trained on biological replicates. For edgeR calls, a false discovery rate-adjusted p below 0.01 and a log2 fold-change threshold of 1 were applied. As an exploratory analysis of dynamics, max-normalized trajectories of the 1000 most abundant clonotypes were examined by PCA with hierarchical clustering. Separately sequenced CD4+ and CD8+ repertoires were used to assign the CD4 or CD8 phenotype of responding clones. The raw public data were reprocessed by TCRdb itself: fastp quality trimming at Q25, MiXCR clonotype calling, in-frame beta chains only. Rows matching on CDR3 protein sequence are summarized as one entry with the most common DNA and genes. TCRdb, not the original authors, processed these V and J calls. This sample has 300,000 to 350,000 distinct CDR3 sequences in its table, and 10% to 15% of those were observed once. Of the sample, 20% to 25% falls within the top ten clones.

The research as a whole found: Contracting CD4+ clones turned up mainly in the CM and EM memory subsets, whereas EMRA was where CD8+ clones were enriched. Some responding clones were found in pre-infection memory, which suggests that pre-existing cross-reactive memory T cells took part in the SARS-CoV-2 response. Clones that contracted from day 15 to 85 showed balanced CD4/CD8 phenotypes, whereas a second wave of clones that expanded from day 15 to 37 leaned towards CD4+. The study included only a couple of mild cases, and larger cohorts that include severe cases with pre-infection samples were judged to be necessary. SARS-CoV-2 specificity of the second-wave clones peaking on day 37 was not confirmed.

The source of this sequence is a man aged 18 to 35 who had mild COVID-19 (a few samples of this study predate the infection). The sample titles of this study are shuffled in the database, so cell type and time point are left out; the donor was told from shared clones. Recombination linked TRBV20-1 to TRBJ2-7; 7 of the junction bases match TRBD2. The material sequenced was PBMCs or a T cell subset sorted from them (not recorded which). In nucleotide form, the sequence is TGCAGTGCGACTAGCTTAACCTACGAGCAGTACGTC. Translated, it gives CSATSLTYEQYV.